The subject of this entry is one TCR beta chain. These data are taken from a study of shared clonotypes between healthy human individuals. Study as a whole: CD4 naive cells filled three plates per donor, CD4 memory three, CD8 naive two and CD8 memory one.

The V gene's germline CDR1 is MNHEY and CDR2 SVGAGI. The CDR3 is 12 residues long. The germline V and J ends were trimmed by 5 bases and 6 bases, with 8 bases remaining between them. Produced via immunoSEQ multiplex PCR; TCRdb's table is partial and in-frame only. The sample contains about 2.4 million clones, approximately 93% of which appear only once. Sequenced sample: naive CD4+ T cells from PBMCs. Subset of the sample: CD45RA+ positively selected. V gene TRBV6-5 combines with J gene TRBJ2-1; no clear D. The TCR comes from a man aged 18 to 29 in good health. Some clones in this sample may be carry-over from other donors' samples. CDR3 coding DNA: TGTGCCAGCAGTACCCCGGGCAATGAGCAGTTCTTC. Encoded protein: CASSTPGNEQFF.